These 20 T cell receptor beta chains came from one sample sequenced in a study of molecular identifiers for immune sequencing clone quantification. MiXCR was run by TCRdb on the PCR reads, yielding one entry per CDR3 protein. Of 460,000 or so distinct CDR3 sequences listed, over 20% were seen once; the top ten hold around 0.86%. The sample was naive CD8+ T cells from blood, with Jurkat cell RNA spiked in. Regarding subset: FACS-sorted CD8+CD4-CCR7+CD45RA+ naive T cells. The receptors shown here come from a human donor in good health. Some libraries in this study had Jurkat cell RNA spiked in.

This clonotype was picked up a small number of times. The rearrangement uses TRBV4-3 and TRBJ1-5, with D unclear. Germline CDR1 and CDR2: LGHNA and YSLEER. Trimming left V 0 bases short and J 5 bases short, with 8 bases between. The CDR3 extends over 14 amino acids. The CDR3 bases are TGCGCCAGCAGCCAAGACCTTCTTTATCAGCCCCAGCATTTT. Protein sequence: CASSQDLLYQPQHF.

This clonotype was detected many times. The chain has TRBV12-3 or TRBV12-4 and TRBJ2-6, with D unclear. V lost 6 bases, J lost 0 bases, and 12 bases lay in between. There are 16 residues in the CDR3. The CDR3 is CASSHTPPSGANVLTF. Written as DNA, the CDR3 is TGTGCCAGCAGCCACACACCCCCCTCTGGGGCCAACGTCCTGACTTTC.

This clonotype was detected ten times or more. The rearrangement joins TRBV30 to TRBJ2-1; D gene ambiguous. This CDR3 has 13 amino acids. Germline lookup yields CDR1 GTSNPN and CDR2 SVGIG (reference sequence). The germline V and J ends were trimmed by 4 bases and 3 bases, with 10 bases remaining between them. CDR3: CAWNDGSYNEQFF. CDR3 sequence (DNA): TGTGCCTGGAATGACGGAAGCTACAATGAGCAGTTCTTC.

The chain employs TRBV7-2 and TRBJ2-7, with TRBD1 matching 7 bases. The CDR3 extends over 13 amino acids. Trimming at V came to 8 bases and at J to 3 bases, leaving 7 bases not matched to a gene. The germline V gene encodes CDR1 SGHTA and CDR2 FQGNSA. The chain's CDR3 is CASGHRQGYEQYF. CDR3 DNA: TGTGCCAGCGGCCACAGACAGGGCTACGAGCAGTACTTC. The complete variable domain, with remaining parts taken from reference TRBV7-2 and TRBJ2-7, reads GAGVSQSPSNKVTEKGKDVELRCDPISGHTALYWYRQSLGQGLEFLIYFQGNSAPDKSGLPSDRFSAERTGGSVSTLTIQRTQQEDSAVYLCASGHRQGYEQYFGPGTRLTVT.

In regard to this clonotype: The junction differs from germline at one of its ends, possibly a read error. This chain links TRBV11-2 with TRBJ2-5; the D is unclear. The CDR3 is 12 amino acids. Germline CDR1 SGHAT, CDR2 FQNNGV. The CDR3 loop reads CASSSIQGTQYF. The DNA of the CDR3 is TGTGCCAGCAGCTCGATTCAAGGGACCCAGTACTTC.

This clonotype was seen ten or more times. The chain recombines TRBV4-3 with TRBJ2-7; 16 bases match TRBD2. V lost 0 bases, J lost 7 bases, and 3 bases stayed unmatched. Looked up from germline, CDR1 is LGHNA and CDR2 is YSLEER. The CDR3 has 16 residues. CDR3 sequence: CASSQDPGLAGGEQYF. Here the CDR3 DNA reads TGCGCCAGCAGCCAAGATCCGGGACTAGCGGGGGGGGAGCAGTACTTC.

This clonotype was seen more than once but under ten times. This chain connects TRBV9 to TRBJ2-3; 8 nucleotides line up with TRBD2. The trim removed 0 bases at V and 3 bases at J, leaving 12 bases unmatched. This CDR3 region has 18 residues. CDR1 and CDR2 (germline): SGDLS, YYNGEE. The CDR3 sequence is CASSVDQREYGVTDTQYF. CDR3 bases: TGTGCCAGCAGCGTAGATCAGCGGGAGTATGGGGTAACAGATACGCAGTATTTT.

Notes on this clonotype: A read error may be the cause here, since a much bigger clone is one base away. The chain uses TRBV27 and TRBJ2-3, with unresolved D. Trimming removed 8 bases from V and 4 bases from J, with 19 bases in between. This CDR3 region has 15 residues. The germline CDR1 and CDR2 sequences are MNHEY and SMNVEV (reference sequence). The CDR3 protein is CASHPYGVVADTQYF. As DNA, the CDR3 is TGTGCCAGCCACCCGTATGGGGTCGTCGCAGATACGCAGTATTTT.

This clonotype was counted at least ten times. The chain employs TRBV5-1 and TRBJ2-5; the D gene is possibly TRBD1 (5 bases). CDR1 SGHRS and CDR2 YFSETQ come from the germline V gene. The germline V and J ends were trimmed by 3 bases and 1 base, with 16 bases remaining between them. This CDR3 spans 16 amino acids. The CDR3 coding sequence is TGCGCCAGCAGCTCACCCAGGCAGGGATCCCAAGAGACCCAGTACTTC. It yields the protein CASSSPRQGSQETQYF.

This rearrangement joins TRBV19 to TRBJ1-2, with TRBD1 matching 7 bases. This CDR3 has 14 residues. After removal of 3 bases from V and 3 bases from J, the junction contained 4 bases not matched to a gene. Germline V CDR1 and CDR2: LNHDA, SQIVND (reference sequence). This CDR3 is CASSMRDSHYGYTF. CDR3 nucleotide sequence: TGTGCCAGTAGTATGCGGGACAGCCACTATGGCTACACCTTC.

This clonotype was picked up a small number of times. The chain couples TRBV7-2 to TRBJ2-2; perhaps TRBD1 as D (6 bases). Germline V CDR1 and CDR2: SGHTA, FQGNSA. Trimming stripped 6 bases from V and 10 bases from J, with 12 bases between. This CDR3 has 12 residues. The CDR3, as DNA: TGTGCCAGCAGGCTAACAGGGTCGGAGCTGTTTTTT. Its protein product is CASRLTGSELFF.

Note on this clonotype: This may come from a read error, since a much larger clone is one base off. Here the CDR3 DNA reads TGCAGTTCGATAGCGAGCCGCTACGAGCAGCACTTC. Amino acids: CSSIASRYEQHF. The rearrangement joins TRBV20-1 to TRBJ2-7; D may be TRBD2 (5 bases). This CDR3 region has 12 residues. CDR1 is DFQATT, CDR2 SNEGSKA, per germline (reference sequence).

This clonotype was observed at least ten times. The chain is built from TRBV27 and TRBJ2-7, with D perhaps TRBD2 (6 bases). The length of the CDR3 is 13 residues. The V gene's germline CDR1 is MNHEY and CDR2 SMNVEV (reference sequence). The V gene lost 7 bases and the J gene lost 7 bases, with 17 bases spanning the gap. The CDR3 coding sequence is TGTGCCAGCACCTCGGCGGAGGGGTGGGAGCAGTACTTC. Protein: CASTSAEGWEQYF.

The J gene is TRBJ2-3, the V gene TRBV19; 11 positions match TRBD2. The CDR3 has 16 residues. Germline V gene sequence: CDR1 LNHDA, CDR2 SQIVND (reference sequence). J was trimmed by 0 bases and V by 5 bases; bases with no gene match: 4. The CDR3 DNA reads TGTGCCAGTAGTTTGACTAGCGGGATTAGCACAGATACGCAGTATTTT. It translates to CASSLTSGISTDTQYF. The whole variable domain, filled in from reference TRBV19 and TRBJ2-3, reads DGGITQSPKYLFRKEGQNVTLSCEQNLNHDAMYWYRQDPGQGLRLIYYSQIVNDFQKGDIAEGYSVSREKKESFPLTVTSAQKNPTAFYLCASSLTSGISTDTQYFGPGTRLTVL.

This clonotype was observed many times. The rearrangement links TRBV12-5 to TRBJ2-3; weak D call: TRBD1 (5 bases). The germline CDR1 and CDR2 sequences are LGHNT and FRNRAP. Trimming took 2 bases from V and 4 from J, leaving 13 bases between them. The length of the CDR3 is 15 residues. CDR3 in DNA: TGTGCTAGTGGTTTGTATGGGGCCCACGCAGATACGCAGTATTTT. Its protein product is CASGLYGAHADTQYF.

The V gene is TRBV2, the J gene TRBJ1-1, with D perhaps matching TRBD1 (6 bases). Germline CDR1 reads SNHLY; CDR2 reads FYNNEI. V was trimmed by 9 bases and J by 1 base, leaving 18 bases between them. The CDR3 consists of 15 residues. The CDR3 bases are TGTGCCAGAGAAACTTTCAGGGGACCGAACACTGAAGCTTTCTTT. This encodes CARETFRGPNTEAFF.

This clonotype has just a few counts. V gene TRBV10-3 combines with J gene TRBJ2-7; 7 bases agree with TRBD1. Trimming at V came to 4 bases and at J to 4 bases, leaving 7 bases not matched to a gene. This CDR3 has 14 amino acids. Germline V gene data show CDR1 as ENHRY and CDR2 as SYGVKD. The CDR3 sequence is CAISGGGVVYEQYF. DNA of the CDR3: TGTGCCATCAGTGGAGGGGGCGTTGTGTACGAGCAGTACTTC.

This clonotype has ten or more counts. The chain has TRBV6-2 or TRBV6-3 and TRBJ1-5; 7 bases fit TRBD1. The junction had 7 bases not matched to a gene; V was cut back by 4 bases and J by 4 bases. The CDR3 runs 15 residues. CDR1 and CDR2 (germline): MNHEY, SVGEGT. The CDR3 sequence: CASSFVTGQNQPQHF. CDR3 in DNA: TGTGCCAGCAGTTTTGTGACAGGGCAAAATCAGCCCCAGCATTTT.

The CDR3 DNA reads as TGTGCCAGCAGCCAAGAGGGCGGGGGGGCCCTTGAGACCCAGTACTTC. This translates into CASSQEGGGALETQYF. The chain combines TRBV14 with TRBJ2-5; 9 positions match TRBD2. The germline gives CDR1 SGHDN, CDR2 FVKESK. V lost 0 bases and J lost 5; bases outside the gene matches: 7. This CDR3 has 16 residues.

This clonotype was counted only a few times. The chain links TRBV28 to TRBJ1-6; 7 nucleotides agree with TRBD1. CDR3 size: 16 residues. The V segment lost 5 bases and the J segment 7 bases; nucleotides outside the gene matches: 11. Germline CDR1 is MDHEN and CDR2 is SYDVKM. The CDR3 region has the DNA TGTGCCAGCAGTATAAAACAGGGGATCTTGAATTCACCCCTCCACTTT. Its translation: CASSIKQGILNSPLHF. The complete variable domain, with remaining parts taken from reference TRBV28 and TRBJ1-6, reads DVKVTQSSRYLVKRTGEKVFLECVQDMDHENMFWYRQDPGLGLRLIYFSYDVKMKEKGDIPEGYSVSREKKERFSLILESASTNQTSMYLCASSIKQGILNSPLHFGNGTRLTVT.